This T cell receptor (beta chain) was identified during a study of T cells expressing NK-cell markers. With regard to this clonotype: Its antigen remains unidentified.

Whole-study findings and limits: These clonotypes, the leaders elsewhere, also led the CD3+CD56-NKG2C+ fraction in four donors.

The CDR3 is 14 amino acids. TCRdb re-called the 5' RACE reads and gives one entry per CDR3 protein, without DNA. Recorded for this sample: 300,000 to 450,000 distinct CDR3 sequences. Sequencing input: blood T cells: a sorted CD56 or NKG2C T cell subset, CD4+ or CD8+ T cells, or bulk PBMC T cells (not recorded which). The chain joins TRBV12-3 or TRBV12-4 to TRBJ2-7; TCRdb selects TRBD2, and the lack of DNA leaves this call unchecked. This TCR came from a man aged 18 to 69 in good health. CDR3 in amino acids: CASSYTGTRNEQYF.